Listed below are T cell receptor beta chains from one sample, sequenced in a study of blood T cell repertoires in COVID-19. The method was immunoSEQ multiplex PCR; TCRdb's version includes in-frame clones alone and lacks a portion of them. The data show 150,000 to 160,000 clones, with roughly nine tenths seen just once and about 0.55% held by the top ten. Sequencing input: peripheral blood. The receptor source for this set is a man aged 45-60 years with acute or convalescent COVID-19. Each CDR3 is given with its conserved first and last residue. Each record gives: J gene, CDR3 length, V gene, CDR3 protein.

J gene: TRBJ1-2
CDR3 length: 14
V gene: TRBV15
CDR3 protein: CATSSGTAHYGYTF

J gene: TRBJ1-2
CDR3 length: 17
V gene: TRBV19
CDR3 protein: CASSLNIAGTVNYGYTF

J gene: TRBJ1-5
CDR3 length: 16
V gene: TRBV4-2
CDR3 protein: CASSQDFTGGDQPQHF

J gene: TRBJ2-7
CDR3 length: 15
V gene: TRBV10-2
CDR3 protein: CASSATGTGGSEQYF

J gene: TRBJ1-1
CDR3 length: 13
V gene: TRBV5-5
CDR3 protein: CASSLGVGTEAFF

J gene: TRBJ1-6
CDR3 length: 15
V gene: TRBV7-2
CDR3 protein: CASSSLTGSNSPLHF

J gene: TRBJ2-1
CDR3 length: 17
V gene: TRBV3-1/TRBV3-2
CDR3 protein: CASSTRLAGGTYNEQFF

J gene: TRBJ1-1
CDR3 length: 16
V gene: TRBV4-2
CDR3 protein: CASSQGQGRRDTEAFF

J gene: TRBJ1-1
CDR3 length: 13
V gene: TRBV12-3/TRBV12-4
CDR3 protein: CASTIQGVTEAFF

J gene: TRBJ1-3
CDR3 length: 14
V gene: TRBV7-2
CDR3 protein: CASSEQGFGNTIYF

J gene: TRBJ1-5
CDR3 length: 13
V gene: TRBV2
CDR3 protein: CASRSLSNQPQHF

J gene: TRBJ2-5
CDR3 length: 13
V gene: TRBV12-3/TRBV12-4
CDR3 protein: CASSSGLQETQYF

J gene: TRBJ1-6
CDR3 length: 15
V gene: TRBV6-5
CDR3 protein: CASKLQGAPNSPLHF